A single sample gave rise to the 10 T cell receptor beta chains below, sequenced in a study of shared clonotypes between healthy human individuals. The assay was immunoSEQ multiplex PCR, and TCRdb's table has in-frame clones only and misses some. The sample has about a million clones; 60% to 85% are singletons. The specimen was memory CD4+ T cells from PBMCs. Subset specified: CD45RA-negative fraction. Receptors originate from a young man in good health. Some clones in this sample may be carry-over from other donors' samples.

This clone was picked up one time. The rearrangement uses TRBV29-1 and TRBJ2-5; 8 bases line up with TRBD2. With V trimmed by 6 bases and J by 7 bases, 13 bases remained unmatched. The CDR3 has 14 residues. Germline CDR1 and CDR2: SQVTM and ANQGSEA. The CDR3 DNA follows: TGCAGCGTGACCAAGGTAGCGGGAAGTCTGACCCAGTACTTC. It is translated as CSVTKVAGSLTQYF. Drawing the rest from reference TRBV29-1 and TRBJ2-5, the complete variable domain is SAVISQKPSRDICQRGTSLTIQCQVDSQVTMMFWYRQQPGQSLTLIATANQGSEATYESGFVIDKFPISRPNLTFSTLTVSNMSPEDSSIYLCSVTKVAGSLTQYFGPGTRLLVL.

The chain links TRBV7-3 to TRBJ2-3; tentatively, D is TRBD1 or TRBD2 (5 bases each). The V gene lost 5 bases and the J gene lost 1 base, with 16 bases spanning the gap. The CDR3 is 16 residues long. Per germline, CDR1 SGHTA and CDR2 FQGTGA. The CDR3 sequence: CASSPFGGAGTDTQYF. CDR3 coding DNA: TGTGCCAGCAGCCCGTTTGGGGGTGCGGGCACAGATACGCAGTATTTT.

As regards this clone: Other DNA sequences of this sample code for an identical CDR3. This rearrangement joins TRBV19 to TRBJ2-5; D is unresolved. CDR1 and CDR2 from the germline V gene are LNHDA and SQIVND (reference sequence). The CDR3 totals 13 residues. Trimming left V 6 bases short and J 4 bases short, with 12 bases between. This chain's CDR3 is CASRSSPGETQYF. CDR3 nucleotides: TGTGCCAGTAGAAGCAGTCCCGGAGAGACCCAGTACTTC.

The chain carries TRBV6-1 and TRBJ1-2; TRBD1 matches 11 bases. Germline CDR1 and CDR2: MNHNS and SASEGT. This CDR3 has 15 amino acids. With 4 bases clipped from V and 4 bases from J, the junction kept 5 bases outside the gene matches. The CDR3 region is CASSGPGQGGYGYTF. CDR3 DNA sequence: TGTGCCAGCAGTGGACCGGGACAGGGGGGCTATGGCTACACCTTC.

The chain uses TRBV7-8 and TRBJ2-3, with TRBD1 matching over 9 bases. In germline, CDR1 is SGHVS, CDR2 FQNEAQ. V was clipped by 1 base and J by 6 bases; unmatched bases: 5. The CDR3 contains 15 residues. CDR3 in DNA: TGTGCCAGCAGCTTAGGGGACAGGGCAGTTGATACGCAGTATTTT. Translated: CASSLGDRAVDTQYF.

This chain links TRBV6-6 with TRBJ2-2; D call uncertain. The J call could be wrong; TRBJ1-1 is a better fit for the DNA end. The CDR3 contains 12 residues. Per the germline V gene, CDR1 is MNHNY and CDR2 is SVGAGI (reference sequence). CDR3 residues: CASSHMNTEAFF. The CDR3 region has the DNA TGTGCCAGCAGTCACATGAACACTGAAGCTTTCTTT.

CDR3 DNA sequence: TGTGCCAGCAGCGGTCACCCGGGGGGGACTCTACACAATGAGCAGTTCTTC. Amino acids: CASSGHPGGTLHNEQFF. The rearrangement links TRBV9 to TRBJ2-1; TRBD2 aligns across 8 bases. The CDR3 spans 17 residues. Losses at the gene ends were 3 bases for V and 5 bases for J; bases not matched to a gene: 13. Germline V lookup: CDR1 SGDLS, CDR2 YYNGEE.

The chain couples TRBV5-1 to TRBJ2-5; 9 nucleotides line up with TRBD1. The V gene end was trimmed by 6 bases and the J gene end by 3 bases; junction bases not matched to a gene: 9. Germline assignment: CDR1 SGHRS and CDR2 YFSETQ. The CDR3 loop spans 15 amino acids. CDR3 DNA: TGCGCCAGCAACATGATAAGGACAGGGGAAGAGACCCAGTACTTC. Its translation: CASNMIRTGEETQYF.

This chain connects TRBV7-6 to TRBJ2-1; a weak D match, TRBD2 (6 bases). Trimming took 5 bases from V and 1 from J, leaving 21 bases between them. Per the germline V gene, CDR1 is SGHVS and CDR2 is FNYEAQ. The CDR3 sequence is 18 residues long. The CDR3 DNA follows: TGTGCCAGCAGCCCTCGAGAGGGCGGTAGCGGATCCTACAATGAGCAGTTCTTC. Protein: CASSPREGGSGSYNEQFF.

The chain links TRBV5-8 to TRBJ2-2; 7 bases agree with TRBD1. Germline values: CDR1 SGHTS, CDR2 YDEGEE. The CDR3 contains 14 residues. J was trimmed by 6 bases and V by 4 bases; bases with no gene match: 6. CDR3 nucleotides: TGTGCCAGCAGCCAGAGAGGGGGCCCCGGGGAGCTGTTTTTT. Translated: CASSQRGGPGELFF.